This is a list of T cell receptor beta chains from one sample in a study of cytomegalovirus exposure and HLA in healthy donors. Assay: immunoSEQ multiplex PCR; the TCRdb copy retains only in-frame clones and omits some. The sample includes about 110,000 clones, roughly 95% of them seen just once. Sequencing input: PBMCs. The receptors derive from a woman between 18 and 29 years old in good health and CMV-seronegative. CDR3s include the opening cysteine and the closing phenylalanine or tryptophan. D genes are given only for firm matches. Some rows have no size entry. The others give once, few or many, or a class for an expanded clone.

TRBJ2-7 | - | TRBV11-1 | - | CASSLEGRGYEQYF | TGTGCCAGCAGCTTAGAGGGCAGGGGTTACGAGCAGTACTTC
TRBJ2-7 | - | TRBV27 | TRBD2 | CASRWLAGPEQYF | TGTGCCAGCAGATGGCTAGCGGGGCCGGAGCAGTACTTC
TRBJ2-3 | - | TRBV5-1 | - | CASSTRAGDTQYF | TGCGCCAGCAGCACCCGGGCGGGGGATACGCAGTATTTT
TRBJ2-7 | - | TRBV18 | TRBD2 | CASSPPPGGTADEQYF | TGTGCCAGCTCACCACCTCCGGGAGGCACGGCGGATGAGCAGTACTTC
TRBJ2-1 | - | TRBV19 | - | CASSTGSSYNEQFF | TGTGCCAGTAGTACAGGTAGCTCCTACAATGAGCAGTTCTTC
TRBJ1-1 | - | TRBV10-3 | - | CAISSGVEARAFF | TGTGCCATCAGTAGCGGGGTCGAGGCTAGAGCTTTCTTT
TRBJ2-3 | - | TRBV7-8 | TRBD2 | CASSLGQGTSGGVTDTQYF | TGTGCCAGCAGCTTGGGCCAGGGGACTAGCGGGGGGGTGACAGATACGCAGTATTTT
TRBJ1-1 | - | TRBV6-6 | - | CASSYSGQTNTEAFF | TGTGCCAGCAGTTACTCGGGGCAGACGAACACTGAAGCTTTCTTT
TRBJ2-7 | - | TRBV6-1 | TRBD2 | CASRVSGTTTYEQYF | TGTGCCAGCAGGGTATCCGGGACTACGACCTACGAGCAGTACTTC
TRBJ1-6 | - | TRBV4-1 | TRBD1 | CASSQEAGGSYNSPLHF | TGCGCCAGCAGCCAAGAAGCAGGGGGCTCCTATAATTCACCCCTCCACTTT
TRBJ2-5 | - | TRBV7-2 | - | CASSATTKLKGETQYF | TGTGCCAGCAGCGCGACAACTAAACTGAAGGGGGAGACCCAGTACTTC
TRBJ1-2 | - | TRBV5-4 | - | CASSFDRNYGYTF | TGTGCCAGCAGCTTTGATCGGAACTATGGCTACACCTTC
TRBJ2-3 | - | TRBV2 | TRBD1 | CASSWTGGTDTQYF | TGTGCCAGCAGTTGGACAGGGGGGACAGATACGCAGTATTTT
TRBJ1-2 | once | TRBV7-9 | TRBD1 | CASSPMTGDYGYTF | TGTGCCAGCAGCCCTATGACAGGGGACTATGGCTACACCTTC
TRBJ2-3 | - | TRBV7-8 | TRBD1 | CASSPGGSTDTQYF | TGTGCCAGCAGCCCAGGGGGTAGCACAGATACGCAGTATTTT
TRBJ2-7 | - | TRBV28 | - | CASSRTDQDSYEQYF | TGTGCCAGCAGCAGAACAGACCAGGACTCCTACGAGCAGTACTTC
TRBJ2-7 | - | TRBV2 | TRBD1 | CASRNRGAAYEQYF | TGTGCCAGCAGGAACAGGGGGGCTGCCTACGAGCAGTACTTC
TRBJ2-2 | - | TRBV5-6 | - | CASSRYRNTGELFF | TGTGCCAGCAGCCGCTACAGGAACACCGGGGAGCTGTTTTTT
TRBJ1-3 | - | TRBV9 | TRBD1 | CASSGGQSSGNTIYF | TGTGCCAGCAGTGGGGGACAGAGCTCTGGAAACACCATATATTTT
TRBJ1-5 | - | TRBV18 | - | CASSPPAARNQPQHF | TGTGCCAGCTCTCCTCCGGCGGCTCGCAATCAGCCCCAGCATTTT
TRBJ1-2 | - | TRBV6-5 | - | CASGTGTLNRGYTF | TGTGCCAGCGGGACCGGGACACTTAATCGGGGCTACACCTTC
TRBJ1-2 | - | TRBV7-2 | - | CASSSLDYYGYTF | TGTGCCAGCAGCTCCCTGGACTACTATGGCTACACCTTC
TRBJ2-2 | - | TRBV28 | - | CASSLPGLGNTGELFF | TGTGCCAGCAGTTTGCCGGGACTTGGGAACACCGGGGAGCTGTTTTTT
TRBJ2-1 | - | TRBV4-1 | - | CASSQDTGTQSYNEQFF | TGCGCCAGCAGCCAGGATACAGGGACCCAATCCTACAATGAGCAGTTCTTC
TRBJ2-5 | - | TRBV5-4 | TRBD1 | CASSRDRGETQYF | TGTGCCAGCAGCCGCGACAGGGGAGAGACCCAGTACTTC
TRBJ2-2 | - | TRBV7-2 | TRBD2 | CASSPGLAGVGGELFF | TGTGCCAGCAGCCCGGGACTAGCGGGGGTCGGCGGGGAGCTGTTTTTT
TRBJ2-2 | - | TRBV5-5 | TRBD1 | CASSFPGTGVMPPRSGELFF | TGTGCCAGCAGCTTTCCCGGGACAGGGGTTATGCCACCGAGGTCCGGGGAGCTGTTTTTT
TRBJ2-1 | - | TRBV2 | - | CASKLSGRHNEQFF | TGTGCCAGCAAACTATCCGGTAGGCACAATGAGCAGTTCTTC
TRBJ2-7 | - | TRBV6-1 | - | CASSETWGPYEQYF | TGTGCCAGCAGCGAAACCTGGGGGCCCTACGAGCAGTACTTC
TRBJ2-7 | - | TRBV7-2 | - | CASSDTGGNTYEQYF | TGTGCCAGCAGCGATACGGGGGGCAATACCTACGAGCAGTACTTC
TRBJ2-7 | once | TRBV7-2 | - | CASSLALYEQYF | TGTGCCAGCAGCCTAGCACTCTACGAGCAGTACTTC
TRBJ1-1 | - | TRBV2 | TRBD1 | CASRPGTGETEAFF | TGTGCCAGCAGACCAGGGACAGGGGAGACTGAAGCTTTCTTT
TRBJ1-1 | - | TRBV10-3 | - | CAISERGNGEAFF | TGTGCCATCAGTGAGAGGGGTAATGGTGAAGCTTTCTTT
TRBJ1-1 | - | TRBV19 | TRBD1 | CASSVDRGVEAFF | TGTGCCAGTAGTGTCGACAGGGGGGTTGAGGCTTTCTTT
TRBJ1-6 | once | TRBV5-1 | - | CASTRGGEGRNSPLHF | TGCGCCAGCACCCGCGGGGGTGAGGGTAGGAATTCACCCCTCCACTTT
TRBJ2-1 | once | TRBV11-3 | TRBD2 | CASSLDREGEQFF | TGTGCCAGCAGCTTAGATCGGGAGGGTGAGCAGTTCTTC
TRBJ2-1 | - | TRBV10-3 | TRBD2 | CAISHTSGGYNEQFF | TGTGCCATCAGTCACACTAGCGGGGGTTACAATGAGCAGTTCTTC
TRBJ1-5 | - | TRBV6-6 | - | CASNILGGNQPQHF | TGTGCCAGCAACATCCTGGGGGGGAATCAGCCCCAGCATTTT
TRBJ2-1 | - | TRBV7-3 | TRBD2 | CASSLASGVNEQFF | TGTGCCAGCAGCTTAGCTAGCGGGGTCAATGAGCAGTTCTTC
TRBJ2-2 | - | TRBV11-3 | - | CASSRQPNTGELFF | TGTGCCAGCAGCAGACAGCCGAACACCGGGGAGCTGTTTTTT
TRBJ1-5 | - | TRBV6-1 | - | CASSAGRSGGQPQHF | TGTGCCAGCAGTGCCGGACGAAGCGGGGGTCAGCCCCAGCATTTT
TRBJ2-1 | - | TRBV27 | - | CASRRDASYNEQFF | TGTGCCAGCAGGCGGGACGCATCCTACAATGAGCAGTTCTTC
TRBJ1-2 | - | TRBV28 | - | CASIGHPTNNYGYTF | TGTGCCAGCATTGGACACCCTACCAATAACTATGGCTACACCTTC